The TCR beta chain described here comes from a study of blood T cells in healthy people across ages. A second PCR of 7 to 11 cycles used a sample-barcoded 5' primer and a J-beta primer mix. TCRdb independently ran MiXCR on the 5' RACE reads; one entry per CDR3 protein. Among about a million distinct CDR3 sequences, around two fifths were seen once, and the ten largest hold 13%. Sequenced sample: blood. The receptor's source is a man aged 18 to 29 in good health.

CDR3 region: CSAREGEGYTF. DNA of the CDR3: TGCAGTGCTAGAGAAGGGGAAGGCTACACCTTC. This chain links TRBV20-1 with TRBJ1-2, with a weak D call TRBD1 (5 bases). CDR1 is DFQATT, CDR2 SNEGSKA, per germline (reference sequence). The CDR3 covers 11 residues. Trimming stripped 0 bases from V and 8 bases from J, with 7 bases between.